The entry that follows covers one T cell receptor beta chain sequence. Its matching antigen is unknown. This CDR3 contains 15 residues. The germline CDR1 and CDR2 sequences are SGHNT and YYREEE (reference sequence). V was shortened by 0 bases and J by 8 bases, with 14 bases between the two germline ends. Some 9.7 x 10^4 TCR templates were assayed per sample. Sequencing was performed with immunoSEQ multiplex PCR; in TCRdb, only in-frame clones are kept and a portion is missing. This sample has about 40,000 clones, with around 89% found just once. The record originates from a study of siplizumab effects on memory and regulatory T cells. General study points: Siplizumab cultures yielded proliferating Tregs whose suppressive function was not confirmed. Among mappable alloreactive CD4+ clones, the Treg-derived fraction averaged approximately 73% with siplizumab versus about 30% in controls. Significant reduction of alloreactive sequences traceable to unstimulated CD4+ memory cells was observed with siplizumab.

Sequencing was performed on naive CD4+ T cells sorted from blood. V usage is TRBV5-4 and J usage is TRBJ1-4; D is uncertain. This clonotype was obtained from a human donor in good health. CDR3 protein: CASSLDNSLGEKLFF. The CDR3 DNA is TGTGCCAGCAGCTTGGACAACAGTCTGGGCGAAAAACTGTTTTTT.